This T cell receptor (beta chain) originates from a study of blood T cell repertoires in COVID-19. Study-level information: Samples representing acute and convalescent COVID-19 were sourced from the United States, Italy and Spain.

Those who participated ranged in age from 18 to 89 years and resided in some 24 US areas. Authors' processing steps: Amplification of reference gene primers provided the estimated nucleated cell counts. Assay: immunoSEQ multiplex PCR; the TCRdb copy retains only in-frame clones and omits some. The V and J calls and clone size were taken over from that table, and D and trimming were inferred from the DNA. Of around 130,000 clones listed, roughly 84% are singletons. The germline V gene has CDR1 GTSNPN and CDR2 SVGIG (reference sequence). This CDR3 has 15 amino acids. The V gene end was trimmed by 4 bases and the J gene end by 2 bases; junction bases not matched to a gene: 5. A few counts support this clone.

This chain uses TRBV30 with TRBJ2-2, with 9 bases identical to TRBD2. The TCR comes from a woman under 40 who had recovered from COVID-19. Material: PBMCs or T cells enriched from blood (not recorded which). DNA of the CDR3: TGTGCCTGGAATGCGGGACTAGCTAACACCGGGGAGCTGTTTTTT. This sequence encodes CAWNAGLANTGELFF.